The clone carrying this T cell receptor (beta chain) showed up just a few times. This sample is part of a study of OX40 agonist ivuxolimab in advanced cancers. The CDR3 sequence is 13 residues long. Germline values: CDR1 SGHTA, CDR2 FQGNSA. The V and J ends lost 0 bases and 7 bases respectively, with 6 bases between them. TCRdb's table, derived via immunoSEQ multiplex PCR, lists solely in-frame clones and lacks some. Altogether about 48,000 clones are present, around 74% being singletons, with the ten largest covering about 1.9%. This receptor was taken from an adult with an advanced solid tumor such as melanoma, head and neck, liver or kidney cancer. Material: CD4+ or CD8+ T cells sorted from blood, obtained in a trial of the OX40 agonist ivuxolimab. The J gene is TRBJ2-2, the V gene TRBV7-2; D gene uncertain. The CDR3 DNA reads TGTGCCAGCAGCTTAGCACTACTCGGGGAGCTGTTTTTT. It specifies CASSLALLGELFF.